A single TCR beta chain is shown here with its context. The same CDR3 also results from other DNA sequences found in this sample. Trimming shortened V by 3 bases and J by 1 base, and 6 bases separated the two germline ends. Germline CDR1 is SGHTA and CDR2 is FQGNSA. The CDR3 spans 13 residues. The data were produced by immunoSEQ multiplex PCR, yet TCRdb's version contains in-frame clones alone and is incomplete. Of approximately 190,000 clones listed, about four fifths were seen once; the top ten hold around 3.1%. This sample stems from a study of blood T cell repertoires in COVID-19. Overall study: Specimens from acute and convalescent COVID-19 originated in the United States, Italy and Spain.

Enrollees, roughly 18 to 89 years old, lived in fewer than 25 US areas. The study assigned cohorts using participant-reported clinical history. Sequencing was carried out using PBMCs or T cells enriched from blood (not recorded which). This chain links TRBV7-2 with TRBJ1-1; a possible D gene is TRBD1 (5 bases). The sequence was collected from a woman in her thirties who had been exposed to COVID-19. This CDR3 is CASSFTGNTEAFF. CDR3 sequence (DNA): TGTGCCAGCAGCTTTACAGGGAACACTGAAGCTTTCTTT.